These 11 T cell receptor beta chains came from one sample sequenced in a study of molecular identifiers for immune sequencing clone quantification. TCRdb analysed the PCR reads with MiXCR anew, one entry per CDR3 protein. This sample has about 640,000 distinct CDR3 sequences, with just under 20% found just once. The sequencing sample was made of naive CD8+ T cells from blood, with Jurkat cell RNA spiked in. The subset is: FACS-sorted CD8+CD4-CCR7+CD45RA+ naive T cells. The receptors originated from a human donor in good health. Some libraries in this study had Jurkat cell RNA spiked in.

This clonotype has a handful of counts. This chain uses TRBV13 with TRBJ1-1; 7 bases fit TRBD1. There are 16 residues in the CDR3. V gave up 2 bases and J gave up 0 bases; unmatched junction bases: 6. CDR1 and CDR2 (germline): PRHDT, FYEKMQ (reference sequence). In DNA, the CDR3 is TGTGCCAGCAGCTTATCTAGTGACAGGGTGAACACTGAAGCTTTCTTT. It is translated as CASSLSSDRVNTEAFF.

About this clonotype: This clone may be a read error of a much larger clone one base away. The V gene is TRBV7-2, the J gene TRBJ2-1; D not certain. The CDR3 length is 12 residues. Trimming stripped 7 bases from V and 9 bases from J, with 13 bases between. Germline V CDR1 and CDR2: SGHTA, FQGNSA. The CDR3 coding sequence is TGTGCCAGCAACTTTAGTAAGGTTGAGCAGTTCTTC. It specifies CASNFSKVEQFF.

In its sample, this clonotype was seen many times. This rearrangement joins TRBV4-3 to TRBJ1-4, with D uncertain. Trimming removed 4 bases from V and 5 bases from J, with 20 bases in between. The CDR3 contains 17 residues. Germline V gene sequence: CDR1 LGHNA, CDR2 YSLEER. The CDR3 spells CASSRNLPIDVNEKLFF. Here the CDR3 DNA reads TGCGCCAGCAGCCGAAACCTACCGATCGACGTAAATGAAAAACTGTTTTTT.

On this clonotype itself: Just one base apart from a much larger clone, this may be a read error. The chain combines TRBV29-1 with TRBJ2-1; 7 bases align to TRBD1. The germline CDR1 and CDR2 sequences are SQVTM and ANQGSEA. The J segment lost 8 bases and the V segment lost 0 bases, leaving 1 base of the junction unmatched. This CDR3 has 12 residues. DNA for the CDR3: TGCAGCGTTGAAGATCAGGGGGATGAGCAGTTCTTC. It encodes CSVEDQGDEQFF.

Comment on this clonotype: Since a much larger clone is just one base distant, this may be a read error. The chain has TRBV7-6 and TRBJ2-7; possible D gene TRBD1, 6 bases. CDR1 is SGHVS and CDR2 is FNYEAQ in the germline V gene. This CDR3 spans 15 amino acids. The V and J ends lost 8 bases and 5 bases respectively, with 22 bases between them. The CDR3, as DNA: TGTGCCAGCGGTTGGACACAGGGCTTTGGAGACGAGCAGTACTTC. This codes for CASGWTQGFGDEQYF. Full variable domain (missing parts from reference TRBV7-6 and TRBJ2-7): GAGVSQSPRYKVTKRGQDVALRCDPISGHVSLYWYRQALGQGPEFLTYFNYEAQQDKSGLPNDRFSAERPEGSISTLTIQRTEQRDSAMYRCASGWTQGFGDEQYFGPGTRLTVT.

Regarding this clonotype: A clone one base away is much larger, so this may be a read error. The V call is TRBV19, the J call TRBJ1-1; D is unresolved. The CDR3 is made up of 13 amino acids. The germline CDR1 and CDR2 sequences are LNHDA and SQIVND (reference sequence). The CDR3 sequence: CTSSILGYTEAFF. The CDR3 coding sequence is TGTACCAGTAGTATTTTGGGGTACACTGAAGCTTTCTTT.

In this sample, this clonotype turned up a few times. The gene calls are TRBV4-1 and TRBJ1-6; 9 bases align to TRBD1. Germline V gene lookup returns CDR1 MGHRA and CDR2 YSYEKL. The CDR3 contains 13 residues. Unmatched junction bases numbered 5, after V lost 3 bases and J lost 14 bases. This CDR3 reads CASSQGQGSALHF. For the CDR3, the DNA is TGCGCCAGCAGCCAGGGACAGGGCTCGGCCCTCCACTTT.

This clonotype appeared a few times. The CDR3 region is CATSDLGAGTSKRNEQFF. CDR3 nucleotides: TGTGCCACCAGTGATTTAGGGGCCGGGACATCGAAAAGGAATGAGCAGTTCTTC. This chain connects TRBV24-1 to TRBJ2-1, with a tentative D call TRBD1 (6 bases). Deletions cut 1 base from V and 7 bases from J, with 22 bases between. Germline-derived CDR1 and CDR2 are KGHDR and SFDVKD. CDR3 size: 18 residues.

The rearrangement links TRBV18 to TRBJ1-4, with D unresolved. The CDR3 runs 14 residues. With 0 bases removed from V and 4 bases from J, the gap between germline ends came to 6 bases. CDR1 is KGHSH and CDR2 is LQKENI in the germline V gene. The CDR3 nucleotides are TGTGCCAGCTCACCACCGGATAGTAATGAAAAACTGTTTTTT. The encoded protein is CASSPPDSNEKLFF.

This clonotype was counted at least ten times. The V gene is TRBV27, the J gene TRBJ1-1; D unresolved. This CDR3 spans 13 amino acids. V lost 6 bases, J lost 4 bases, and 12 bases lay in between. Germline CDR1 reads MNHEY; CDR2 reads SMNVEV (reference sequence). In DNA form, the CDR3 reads TGTGCCAGCAGCATTAGAGGTGCCACTGAAGCTTTCTTT. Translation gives CASSIRGATEAFF.

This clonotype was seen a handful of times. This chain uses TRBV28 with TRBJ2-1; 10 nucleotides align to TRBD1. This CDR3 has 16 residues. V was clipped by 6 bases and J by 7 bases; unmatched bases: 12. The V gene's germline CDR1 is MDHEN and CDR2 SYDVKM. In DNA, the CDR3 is TGTGCCAGCAGCCTCAACGACAGGGGGCCACGGAATGAGCAGTTCTTC. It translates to CASSLNDRGPRNEQFF.